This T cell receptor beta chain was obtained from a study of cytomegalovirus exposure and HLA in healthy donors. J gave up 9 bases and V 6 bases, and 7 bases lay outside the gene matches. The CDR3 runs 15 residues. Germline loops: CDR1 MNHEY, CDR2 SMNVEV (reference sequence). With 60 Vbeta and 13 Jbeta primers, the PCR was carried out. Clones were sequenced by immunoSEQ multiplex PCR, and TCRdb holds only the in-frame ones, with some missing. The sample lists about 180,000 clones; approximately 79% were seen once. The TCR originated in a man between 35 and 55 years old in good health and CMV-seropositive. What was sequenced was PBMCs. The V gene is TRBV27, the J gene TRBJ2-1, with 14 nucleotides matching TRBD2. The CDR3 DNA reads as TGTGCCAGCAGGACGGGACTAGCGGGAGTCACTGAGCAGTTCTTC. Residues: CASRTGLAGVTEQFF.